A selection of T cell receptor beta chains follows, all from one sample in a study of OX40 agonist ivuxolimab in advanced cancers. Produced via immunoSEQ multiplex PCR; TCRdb's table is partial and in-frame only. This table has roughly 24,000 clones, around 89% appearing once. The sample here was CD4+ or CD8+ T cells sorted from blood, taken in a trial of the OX40 agonist ivuxolimab. These receptors were obtained from an adult with an advanced solid tumor such as melanoma, head and neck, liver or kidney cancer. The CDR3 runs from the conserved cysteine through the conserved F or W. Only some rows state a clone size, as once, few, many or a class for expanded clones.

J gene,clone size,V gene,CDR3 protein
TRBJ2-6,-,TRBV4-1,CASSQVGGELSGANVLTF
TRBJ2-3,-,TRBV9,CASSGAGTGGDTQYF
TRBJ1-5,-,TRBV15,CATSSPAWVDNQPQHF
TRBJ2-1,-,TRBV5-6,CASSSGLAGGFDEQFF
TRBJ2-7,medium-sized,TRBV28,CASSFVGTGSSYEQYF
TRBJ1-1,-,TRBV2,CASTQRGGAYTEAFF
TRBJ1-4,-,TRBV28,CASSLPQGRGLWGTNEKLFF
TRBJ1-5,-,TRBV5-8,CASSAGQVNQPQHF
TRBJ2-7,few,TRBV9,CASSVGGRAPYEQYF
TRBJ2-3,-,TRBV10-3,CAISESQSGGLDTQYF
TRBJ1-1,-,TRBV2,CASRYRAGNTEAFF
TRBJ2-5,few,TRBV19,CASSTSDVRAGTQYF
TRBJ2-3,-,TRBV5-6,CASSPGLGPDTQYF
TRBJ2-3,-,TRBV19,CASSLGTSGRVDTQYF
TRBJ2-6,-,TRBV19,CASRITGRGLSGANVLTF
TRBJ2-3,-,TRBV9,CASSVQGGSTDTQYF
TRBJ2-3,few,TRBV12-5,CASGPNSGRAPATDTQYF
TRBJ2-1,-,TRBV7-9,CATRWGGRNEQFF
TRBJ1-5,-,TRBV15,CATSRDQGGYSNQPQHF
TRBJ2-7,-,TRBV15,CATSRDHNEQYF
TRBJ1-5,-,TRBV6-1,CASREGRASNQPQHF
TRBJ1-1,-,TRBV5-1,CASSLTGGANTEAFF
TRBJ2-3,-,TRBV9,CASSVVGSDTQYF
TRBJ1-1,-,TRBV6-5,CASSYLGTWHTEAFF
TRBJ1-5,-,TRBV30,CAWSAFQTYSNQPQHF
TRBJ1-2,-,TRBV6-1,CATDPRLSFGYTF
TRBJ2-2,-,TRBV19,CASSTAGVLGELFF
TRBJ2-5,-,TRBV11-3,CASSLDGAGETQYF
TRBJ2-3,few,TRBV10-3,CASHRDRSTDTQYF
TRBJ1-1,few,TRBV9,CASSLGGSGTEAFF
TRBJ2-4,-,TRBV11-3,CASSLVLADIQYF
TRBJ2-3,-,TRBV9,CASSVQREGGTDTQYF
TRBJ2-2,-,TRBV5-5,CASSSRGMNTGELFF
TRBJ1-5,-,TRBV7-2,CASSSQGGAKHF
TRBJ2-2,-,TRBV7-2,CASSIGTITPGELFF
TRBJ1-4,once,TRBV10-1,CASSLGGTDNEKLFF
TRBJ2-1,-,TRBV19,CASSGTSGGFWEQFF
TRBJ2-7,-,TRBV7-2,CASSTSPGNYEQYF
TRBJ2-7,once,TRBV5-1,CASSFSPPTYEQYF
TRBJ2-7,-,TRBV5-1,CASSLGVSRDEQYF
TRBJ1-3,once,TRBV14,CASSQDRNTIYF
TRBJ1-5,-,TRBV7-8,CASSLGQGPQPQHF
TRBJ1-1,-,TRBV19,CASRDRRNTEAFF
TRBJ2-1,-,TRBV4-3,CASSQGLGQGVYEQFF
TRBJ2-3,-,TRBV27,CASSIRDTQYF
TRBJ1-5,-,TRBV28,CASSPRNSQPQHF
TRBJ2-3,-,TRBV12-5,CASGRGDSTDTQYF
TRBJ2-5,once,TRBV27,CASSSAIAGGQETQYF
TRBJ1-1,-,TRBV7-2,CASTLQGATEAFF
TRBJ1-2,-,TRBV19,CASSSGRLNYGYTF